These T cell receptor beta chains were read from a single sample in a study of T cell responses to AZD1222 COVID-19 vaccine. Method: immunoSEQ multiplex PCR; TCRdb's copy keeps in-frame clones and lacks some. In the table there are 110,000 to 150,000 clones, approximately 92% of which are singletons. The source material was peripheral blood, sampled on day 0 of AZD1222 vaccination. These receptors were obtained from an adult in good health. Each CDR3 is given without its conserved first and last residue. Clone sizes are given selectively: once, few, many, or a class where the clone is expanded.

j_gene	abundance	v_gene	CDR3aa
TRBJ2-1	.	TRBV11-3	ASSLYGVSDEQF
TRBJ2-4	.	TRBV28	ASSATSSKNIQY
TRBJ2-1	once	TRBV4-2	ASSRDAGTYNEQF
TRBJ1-5	.	TRBV2	ASSELQGNQPQH
TRBJ1-5	once	TRBV27	ASSLTVNQPQH
TRBJ1-2	few	TRBV11-2	ASSLGAGGTGYT
TRBJ1-1	.	TRBV19	ASSTGGTEGKNTEAF
TRBJ2-7	once	TRBV7-2	ASSLARGAEQY
TRBJ2-3	.	TRBV9	ASSFGGPDTQY
TRBJ2-1	.	TRBV19	ASSIDEEGGNEQF